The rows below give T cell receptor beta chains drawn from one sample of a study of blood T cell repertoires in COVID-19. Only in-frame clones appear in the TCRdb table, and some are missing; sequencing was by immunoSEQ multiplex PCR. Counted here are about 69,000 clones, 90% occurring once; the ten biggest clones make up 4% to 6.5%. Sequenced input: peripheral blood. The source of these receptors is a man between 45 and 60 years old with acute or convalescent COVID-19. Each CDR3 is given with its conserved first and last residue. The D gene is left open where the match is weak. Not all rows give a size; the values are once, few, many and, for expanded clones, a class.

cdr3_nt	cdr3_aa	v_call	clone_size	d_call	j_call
TGTGCCAGCAGCCTAGGAGGAAACACCATATATTTT	CASSLGGNTIYF	TRBV25-1	.	.	TRBJ1-3
TGTGCCAGCAGCCAAAGGGGCGGCTACGAGCAGTACTTC	CASSQRGGYEQYF	TRBV3-1/TRBV3-2	.	.	TRBJ2-7
TGTGCCAGCAGTTACGCGGACACTCCTGCCCCTGAAGCTTTCTTT	CASSYADTPAPEAFF	TRBV6-5	.	.	TRBJ1-1
TGTGCCTGGAGTGTACCGGGGGGGGACAGGGGTTTTAACTATGGCTACACCTTC	CAWSVPGGDRGFNYGYTF	TRBV30	.	TRBD1	TRBJ1-2
TGTGCCAGCAGCCGTGACAGGGGAGATACGCAGTATTTT	CASSRDRGDTQYF	TRBV5-6	once	TRBD1	TRBJ2-3
TGCAGCGGCAGGCTCTCTGGGGCCAACGTCCTGACTTTC	CSGRLSGANVLTF	TRBV29-1	.	.	TRBJ2-6
TGTGCCAGCAGCCCGGGGGAAAAACTGTTTTTT	CASSPGEKLFF	TRBV3-1/TRBV3-2	.	.	TRBJ1-4
TGCGCCAGCAGCCCCCGGCAGGGGGCTCTGACTGTAGGCAGCTCCTACGAGCAGTACTTC	CASSPRQGALTVGSSYEQYF	TRBV5-1	.	TRBD1	TRBJ2-7
TGCGCCAGCAGCTTGGCAGGTCGGGCTAGCGGGAGCACAGATACGCAGTATTTT	CASSLAGRASGSTDTQYF	TRBV5-1	.	TRBD2	TRBJ2-3
TGTGCCAGCAGTGAACTAGCTGGGGCCAACGTCCTGACTTTC	CASSELAGANVLTF	TRBV25-1	.	.	TRBJ2-6
TGCGCCAGCAGCTGGGGGGACTCCCGGGGGGAGACCCAGTACTTC	CASSWGDSRGETQYF	TRBV5-1	.	.	TRBJ2-5
TGTGCCAGTAGTATATATTTGGGAGGGGCTGGGGTAAATCAGCCCCAGCATTTT	CASSIYLGGAGVNQPQHF	TRBV19	.	.	TRBJ1-5
TGTGCCAGCAGTGAAGCCAGGGCCGCTGTTAGCCACTTT	CASSEARAAVSHF	TRBV2	once	.	TRBJ1-6
TGTGCCAGCAGCTCCCGGGACAGGGTCTATGGCTACACCTTC	CASSSRDRVYGYTF	TRBV7-9	.	TRBD1	TRBJ1-2
TGTGCCAGCTCACCCGCCGGGACAGCGCGGGAAAAACTGTTTTTT	CASSPAGTAREKLFF	TRBV18	.	TRBD1	TRBJ1-4
TGCGCCCCTCAAGGACAGAAAGAGACCCAGTACTTC	CAPQGQKETQYF	TRBV23-1	few	.	TRBJ2-5
TGCAGCGTTGAATGGCCAGGGACCTACGAGCAGTACTTC	CSVEWPGTYEQYF	TRBV29-1	.	.	TRBJ2-7
TGTGCCATCAGGATGGGACAGGGTACCGCAGATACGCAGTATTTT	CAIRMGQGTADTQYF	TRBV10-3	.	TRBD1	TRBJ2-3
TGTGCCAGCAGCTTATACCAGGGGACCTTCCACTATGGCTACACCTTC	CASSLYQGTFHYGYTF	TRBV7-2	.	.	TRBJ1-2
TGTGCCAGCAGCTTGGTTAGTGCCAATCTAGACCAAGAGACCCAGTACTTC	CASSLVSANLDQETQYF	TRBV5-6	.	.	TRBJ2-5
TGTGCCAGCAGCTTGTACGGGCGGGAGCAGTATTTT	CASSLYGREQYF	TRBV5-6	.	.	TRBJ2-3
TGTGCCACCTCCGCCGGGACTAGCGTACGTAATGAGCAGTTCTTC	CATSAGTSVRNEQFF	TRBV24-1	.	TRBD2	TRBJ2-1
TGTGCCAGCAGTCACAGGGGAGAGACCCAGTACTTC	CASSHRGETQYF	TRBV6-5	.	TRBD1	TRBJ2-5
TGTGCCAGCAGCGCTGGGGCCTCAACTAATGAAAAACTGTTTTTT	CASSAGASTNEKLFF	TRBV5-4	once	.	TRBJ1-4
TGTGCCAGCAGTACGACAGGGGGTGAGCCCCAGCATTTT	CASSTTGGEPQHF	TRBV6-4	.	TRBD1	TRBJ1-5
TGTGCCAGCAGCTTCGGGACAACCTACAATGAGCAGTTCTTC	CASSFGTTYNEQFF	TRBV5-6	.	.	TRBJ2-1
TGTGCCAGTAGTATTTCCACTAGCGCGGCGATCAATGAGCAGTTCTTC	CASSISTSAAINEQFF	TRBV19	.	TRBD2	TRBJ2-1
TGCGCCAGCAGCTCGAGACTAGGGACCGACATTCAGTACTTC	CASSSRLGTDIQYF	TRBV5-1	.	.	TRBJ2-4
TGTGCCAGCAGCCAAAGGGGGACCGGGGAGCTGTTTTTT	CASSQRGTGELFF	TRBV3-1/TRBV3-2	.	.	TRBJ2-2
TGTGCCAGCTGTCCGGAGAGCAATCAGCCCCAGCATTTT	CASCPESNQPQHF	TRBV6-5	.	.	TRBJ1-5
TGTGCCAGCAGCTGGGGGCAGAACACTGAAGCTTTCTTT	CASSWGQNTEAFF	TRBV5-5	.	.	TRBJ1-1
TGTGCCAGCACCCGAGGTGCGGGGGACCCTGTCGAGCAGTACTTC	CASTRGAGDPVEQYF	TRBV16	.	TRBD2	TRBJ2-7
TGCGCCAGCAGCTTAGTAGCGGAGCCCACAGATACGCAGTATTTT	CASSLVAEPTDTQYF	TRBV5-1	.	.	TRBJ2-3
TGTGCCAGCAACTCTCGCGGAGTCCCCGGGGAGCTGTTTTTT	CASNSRGVPGELFF	TRBV6-5	.	.	TRBJ2-2
TGTGCCACCAGTGATCCCCAGTGGGGGGGGCTCTGGGAGACCCAGTACTTC	CATSDPQWGGLWETQYF	TRBV24-1	.	.	TRBJ2-5
TGTGCCAGCAGTTCCTCGACAGGGCTGATGAGAAACACTGAAGCTTTCTTT	CASSSSTGLMRNTEAFF	TRBV27	.	TRBD1	TRBJ1-1
TGTGCCAGTAGGCTTGGGGGGTCCAAAAACATTCAGTACTTC	CASRLGGSKNIQYF	TRBV19	.	.	TRBJ2-4
TGTGCCAGCAGGGCCCCCGGGGCGAACACCGGGGAGCTGTTTTTT	CASRAPGANTGELFF	TRBV13	.	.	TRBJ2-2
TGCGCCAGCAGCTTGTCGCCCCGAGGCACCGGGGAGCTGTTTTTT	CASSLSPRGTGELFF	TRBV5-1	.	.	TRBJ2-2
TGTGCCAGCAGCGTAGGCCCCAGACAGGTCACGGAGACCCAGTACTTC	CASSVGPRQVTETQYF	TRBV9	.	.	TRBJ2-5
TGTGCCAGCAGCTTGGCCGTCATGTATACTAGTCCATACAATGAGCAGTTCTTC	CASSLAVMYTSPYNEQFF	TRBV5-4	.	.	TRBJ2-1
TGTGCCAGCAGTGACGGGGGATATACTTCCTACGAGCAGTACTTC	CASSDGGYTSYEQYF	TRBV2	.	.	TRBJ2-7
TGTGCCAGTAAACGGGACAGGTGGTCCTACGAGCAGTACTTC	CASKRDRWSYEQYF	TRBV19	.	TRBD1	TRBJ2-7
TGTGCCAGCAGCCCCAGGGGGATAGGCAATCAGCCCCAGCATTTT	CASSPRGIGNQPQHF	TRBV2	.	TRBD1	TRBJ1-5
TGTGCCAGCAGCCAAGACAGGGGCGACGGAAACACCATATATTTT	CASSQDRGDGNTIYF	TRBV4-2	once	.	TRBJ1-3
TGTGCCAGTAGCCAGATAAGAGGACTAGCGAACTACAATGAGCAGTTCTTC	CASSQIRGLANYNEQFF	TRBV19	once	TRBD2	TRBJ2-1
TGTGCCAGCAGCCGCTCCACCGGGACAGGGTGGAACGAGCAGTACTTC	CASSRSTGTGWNEQYF	TRBV16	once	TRBD1	TRBJ2-7
TGCGCCAGCAGCGATAGCGGATGGGGAGGCGAGCAGTACTTC	CASSDSGWGGEQYF	TRBV5-1	once	.	TRBJ2-7
TGTGCCAGCAGCCAAGCACCCCCCCAAACGGGCACTGAAGCTTTCTTT	CASSQAPPQTGTEAFF	TRBV3-1/TRBV3-2	.	.	TRBJ1-1
TGCGCCAGCAGCCAAACCGGGACTGTATCCTACGAGCAGTACTTC	CASSQTGTVSYEQYF	TRBV4-1	.	.	TRBJ2-7